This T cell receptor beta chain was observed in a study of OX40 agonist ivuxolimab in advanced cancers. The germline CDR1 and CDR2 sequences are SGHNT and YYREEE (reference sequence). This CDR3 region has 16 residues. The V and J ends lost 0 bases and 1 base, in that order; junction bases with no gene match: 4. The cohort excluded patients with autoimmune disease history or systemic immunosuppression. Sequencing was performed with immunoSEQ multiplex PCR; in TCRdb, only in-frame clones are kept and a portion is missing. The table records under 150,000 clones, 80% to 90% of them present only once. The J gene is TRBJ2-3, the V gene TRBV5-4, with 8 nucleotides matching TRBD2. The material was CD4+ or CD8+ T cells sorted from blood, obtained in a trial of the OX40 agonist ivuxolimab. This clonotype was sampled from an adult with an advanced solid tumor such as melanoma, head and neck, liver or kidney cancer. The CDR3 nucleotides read TGTGCCAGCAGCTTGGCCTGGCGGGGGGGCACAGATACGCAGTATTTT. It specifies CASSLAWRGGTDTQYF.